One sample yielded the 11 T cell receptor beta chains listed below, sequenced in a study of cytomegalovirus exposure and HLA in healthy donors (dated by TCRdb to about 2017). Library prep was done by the immunoSEQ multiplex PCR assay. The multiplex PCR relied on a mix of 60 forward primers for TCR Vbeta segments and 13 reverse primers for TCR Jbeta segments. The source is immuneACCESS, and TCRdb retained only in-frame sequences with V and J called. Part of the clones is not carried over; for the studies checked, unresolved V genes explain less than half of this, and the remainder is unexplained. The sample contains tens of thousands of clones, around three quarters of them found a single time. Roughly 0.63% of the sample lies in the top ten. Material for sequencing was PBMCs. These receptors were collected from a young man in good health and CMV-seronegative.

The chain uses TRBV15 and TRBJ1-6; 8 bases are shared with TRBD1. V shed 10 bases and J 6 bases; nucleotides not matched to a gene: 2. Germline values: CDR1 LNHNV, CDR2 YYDKDF (reference sequence). The CDR3 loop spans 12 amino acids. CDR3 coding DNA: TGTGCCATTGGACAGGGTAATTCACCCCTCCACTTT. As protein: CAIGQGNSPLHF.

The chain is built from TRBV4-1 and TRBJ2-1; weak D call: TRBD2 (6 bases). Trimming took off 0 bases at V and 0 bases at J, with 9 bases between the two ends. The germline CDR1 and CDR2 sequences are MGHRA and YSYEKL. The length of the CDR3 is 16 residues. CDR3 nucleotide sequence: TGCGCCAGCAGCCAAGATAGAGCGGGCTCCTACAATGAGCAGTTCTTC. Translating gives CASSQDRAGSYNEQFF.

The CDR3 nucleotides are TGTGCCAGTGGGGGCGGACGAGATACGCAGTATTTT. The encoded protein is CASGGGRDTQYF. J is TRBJ2-3 and V is TRBV19, with a possible D match to TRBD1 (6 bases). V was trimmed by 8 bases and J by 5 bases, leaving 11 bases between them. The germline gives CDR1 LNHDA, CDR2 SQIVND (reference sequence). The length of the CDR3 is 12 residues.

V is TRBV13 and J is TRBJ2-5; tentative D call: TRBD1 (5 bases). Trimming removed 5 bases from V and 2 bases from J, with 12 bases in between. CDR3 length equals 14 residues. Germline V lookup: CDR1 PRHDT, CDR2 FYEKMQ (reference sequence). The CDR3 sequence is CASSRRTLQETQYF. In DNA, the CDR3 is TGTGCCAGCAGCCGACGGACATTGCAAGAGACCCAGTACTTC.

The V call is TRBV10-1, the J call TRBJ2-1; D possibly corresponds to TRBD2 (5 bases). V lost 2 bases and J 5 bases, leaving 7 bases between the germline ends. Germline assignment: CDR1 WNHNN and CDR2 SYGVQD (reference sequence). The CDR3 is 13 amino acids. Here the CDR3 DNA reads TGCGCCAGCAGTGAGGCGACTAACAATGAGCAGTTCTTC. Amino acid sequence: CASSEATNNEQFF.

V is TRBV18 and J is TRBJ1-3; D gene ambiguous. The CDR3 runs 15 residues. The ends were cut back, 0 bases at V and 4 bases at J, with 10 bases in the middle. CDR1 and CDR2 (germline): KGHSH, LQKENI. CDR3 amino acids: CASSPPQKAGNTIYF. The DNA for the CDR3 is TGTGCCAGCTCACCACCACAGAAGGCCGGAAACACCATATATTTT. The variable domain in full, with the rest retrieved from reference TRBV18 and TRBJ1-3, is NAGVMQNPRHLVRRRGQEARLRCSPMKGHSHVYWYRQLPEEGLKFMVYLQKENIIDESGMPKERFSAEFPKEGPSILRIQQVVRGDSAAYFCASSPPQKAGNTIYFGEGSWLTVV.

The rearrangement joins TRBV7-2 to TRBJ1-1; D possibly corresponds to TRBD1 (5 bases). Trimming removed 2 bases from V and 7 bases from J, with 11 bases in between. CDR1 and CDR2 from the germline V gene are SGHTA and FQGNSA. The CDR3 extends over 13 amino acids. Written as DNA, the CDR3 is TGTGCCAGCAGCTTAACAGGTTGGAGTGAAGCTTTCTTT. As protein: CASSLTGWSEAFF.

This chain links TRBV4-2 with TRBJ1-2; TRBD1 aligns across 7 bases. V gave up 0 bases and J gave up 4 bases; unmatched junction bases: 8. The CDR3 loop spans 16 amino acids. Germline CDR1 and CDR2: LGHNA and YNFKEQ. CDR3 nucleotide sequence: TGTGCCAGCAGCCAAGATGGGCAGGGGGATATCTATGGCTACACCTTC. It translates to CASSQDGQGDIYGYTF.

This clone was detected only a few times. The chain is built from TRBV5-1 and TRBJ1-5; D is undetermined. This CDR3 has 14 amino acids. Germline CDR1 SGHRS, CDR2 YFSETQ. Trimming cost V 0 bases and J 5 bases, with 9 bases left between them. In nucleotides, the CDR3 is TGCGCCAGCAGCTTGGCGGGGATAGATCAGCCCCAGCATTTT. Translating gives CASSLAGIDQPQHF.

There are a few counts of this clone. The CDR3 nucleotides are TGTGCCAGCAGCCCTACAAGGCTAGGGGCGATGGCTGAAGCTTTCTTT. As protein: CASSPTRLGAMAEAFF. V is TRBV7-2 and J is TRBJ1-1; TRBD1 might be the D (5 bases). Trimming pared 5 bases from V and 6 bases from J, leaving 22 bases between. This CDR3 has 16 residues. Germline V gene lookup returns CDR1 SGHTA and CDR2 FQGNSA.

The genes are TRBV5-1 and TRBJ2-4; unclear D gene. This CDR3 region has 13 residues. Germline CDR1 is SGHRS and CDR2 is YFSETQ. V was pared by 0 bases and J by 3 bases, with 4 bases between. The CDR3 reads CASSLDNKNIQYF. CDR3 coding DNA: TGCGCCAGCAGCTTGGACAACAAAAACATTCAGTACTTC.